The T cell receptor (beta chain) described here comes from a study of human T cells and chemical hapten exposure. Study at large: In the approximately 24-week study, patients were dosed weekly with diphenylcyclopropenone on the scalp throughout.

Findings and caveats of the study: Expanded TCR sets contained significantly more large CDR3 similarity clusters than controls.

Regarding time point: patch test 1, 2 weeks after DPC sensitization. Treatment reported: therapeutic diphenylcyclopropenone sensitization with weekly scalp DPC. Whole blood that had not been fractionated was the source of extracted total RNA. TCRdb re-analysed the RACE reads in MiXCR, keeping a single row per CDR3 protein. This sample has nearly 350,000 distinct CDR3 sequences, with about 7% found just once. This clonotype was counted at least ten times. Its specificity is not known. The CDR3 totals 14 residues. The germline V gene has CDR1 SQVTM and CDR2 ANQGSEA. The trim removed 2 bases at V and 6 bases at J, leaving 4 bases unmatched.

This receptor was taken from a woman aged 18-29 years with alopecia areata. Some clones in this sample may be carry-over from other donors' samples. Sequencing was performed on whole blood, taken in connection with sensitization to the hapten diphenylcyclopropenone (DPC). The chain recombines TRBV29-1 with TRBJ2-3, with 11 positions matching TRBD2. The CDR3 sequence is CSVEQGTSGDTQYF. Written as DNA, the CDR3 is TGCAGCGTTGAACAGGGGACTAGCGGCGATACGCAGTATTTT.